This T cell receptor (beta chain) was obtained from a study of cytomegalovirus exposure and HLA in healthy donors. This clone was counted once. The study sampled nominally healthy donors, though unrecorded immune exposures were likely. 60 Vbeta and 13 Jbeta primers were used in PCR. Some clones are missing from TCRdb's copy, which holds only in-frame ones; the method was immunoSEQ multiplex PCR. The repertoire holds roughly 150,000 clones, with 70% to 90% as singletons. The sequencing sample was made of PBMCs. The TCR comes from a man aged 25-45 years in good health and CMV-seropositive.

Here the CDR3 reads CASSLDGGINNEQFF. Here the CDR3 DNA reads TGCGCCAGCAGCTTGGACGGGGGAATAAACAATGAGCAGTTCTTC. This chain joins TRBV5-1 and TRBJ2-1, with a weak D call TRBD2 (6 bases). CDR3 length: 15 amino acids. Germline V gene sequence: CDR1 SGHRS, CDR2 YFSETQ. The V gene lost 0 bases and the J gene lost 5 bases, with 12 bases spanning the gap.